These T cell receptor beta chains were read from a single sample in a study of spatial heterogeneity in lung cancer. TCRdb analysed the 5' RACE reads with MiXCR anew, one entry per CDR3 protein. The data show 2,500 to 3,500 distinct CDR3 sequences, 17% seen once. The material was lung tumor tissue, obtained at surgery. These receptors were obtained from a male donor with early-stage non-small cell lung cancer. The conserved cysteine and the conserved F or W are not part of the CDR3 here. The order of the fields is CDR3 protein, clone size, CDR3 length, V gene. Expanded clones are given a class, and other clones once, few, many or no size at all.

ASNPGSNEKLF | medium-sized | 11 | TRBV6-2/TRBV6-3
ASSGWTGDTQY | medium-sized | 11 | TRBV7-3
ASSIGLAGITDTQY | - | 14 | TRBV19
ASSLAQGVFNEQF | many | 13 | TRBV5-4
ATSDHTSFSNEQF | - | 13 | TRBV24-1
ASSYYTEAF | few | 9 | TRBV5-8
ASGLVLTRGDNEQF | many | 14 | TRBV12-5
ASSFRGGGQGSNEQF | large | 15 | TRBV7-2
SAIAGQETQY | medium-sized | 10 | TRBV20-1
SARDFSETSREEQY | many | 14 | TRBV20-1
ASSYPGQPF | - | 9 | TRBV6-2/TRBV6-3
AIIPGQTNTGELF | medium-sized | 13 | TRBV24-1
ASRTTSGAQETQY | - | 13 | TRBV12-3/TRBV12-4
ASSFSTDTQY | many | 10 | TRBV10-1
ASQSGQGGSPLH | many | 12 | TRBV28
ASSPGGALTYEQY | medium-sized | 13 | TRBV7-2
ASNLPGQGGTGELF | - | 14 | TRBV2
ASGLVPGQGYT | - | 11 | TRBV12-5
ASSQVSVGSGRNEKLF | few | 16 | TRBV4-2
ASSLGTGKNTGELF | few | 14 | TRBV11-3
ASSLGPGAGANVLT | large | 14 | TRBV7-2
ASNWRRGYQDTQY | once | 13 | TRBV5-1
ASSSDRAYTGELF | - | 13 | TRBV7-6
ASSFGTSYEQY | few | 11 | TRBV5-1
ASSFQEQETQY | - | 11 | TRBV11-1
ATKGGYSGEETQY | medium-sized | 13 | TRBV2
ASMPGGGDEQF | - | 11 | TRBV6-6
ASSSPGLAGSTDTQY | - | 15 | TRBV11-2
ASRRAGGPGEQY | medium-sized | 12 | TRBV5-1
ATRRSPAEQY | - | 10 | TRBV2
ASSESPGQPFYGYT | medium-sized | 14 | TRBV10-2
ASSLQGVNTGELF | few | 13 | TRBV27
ASSSGTLTDTQY | - | 12 | TRBV12-3/TRBV12-4
SVGGEDYGYT | medium-sized | 10 | TRBV29-1
ASSAEPASSYNEQF | - | 14 | TRBV7-6
ASSITVYNEQF | few | 11 | TRBV19
ASSEGEKLF | few | 9 | TRBV18
ASSLSPRGNTDTQY | large | 14 | TRBV7-2
SARDVPALGGNTIY | - | 14 | TRBV20-1
ASSPPNAGRGEETQY | medium-sized | 15 | TRBV18
ASSLRQETQY | few | 10 | TRBV18
ASGTGETDTQY | medium-sized | 11 | TRBV6-2/TRBV6-3
ASTTSGGPATYNEQF | many | 15 | TRBV5-1
ASSSAGQGSGNTIY | - | 14 | TRBV7-2
ASSPPTGKGPAF | many | 12 | TRBV18
SAAPVYNEQF | medium-sized | 10 | TRBV20-1
SVSYSYEQY | medium-sized | 9 | TRBV20-1
SARWRGGGTEAF | large | 12 | TRBV20-1
SARQLYEQY | large | 9 | TRBV20-1
ATGANRATGELF | - | 12 | TRBV24-1
ASTGVSGVGSPLH | many | 13 | TRBV6-5
ASGRTGAGQPQH | many | 12 | TRBV27
ASSIGLYEQY | medium-sized | 10 | TRBV12-3/TRBV12-4
ASSQETGPYEQY | medium-sized | 12 | TRBV4-3
ASSVEDGGQPQH | - | 12 | TRBV9